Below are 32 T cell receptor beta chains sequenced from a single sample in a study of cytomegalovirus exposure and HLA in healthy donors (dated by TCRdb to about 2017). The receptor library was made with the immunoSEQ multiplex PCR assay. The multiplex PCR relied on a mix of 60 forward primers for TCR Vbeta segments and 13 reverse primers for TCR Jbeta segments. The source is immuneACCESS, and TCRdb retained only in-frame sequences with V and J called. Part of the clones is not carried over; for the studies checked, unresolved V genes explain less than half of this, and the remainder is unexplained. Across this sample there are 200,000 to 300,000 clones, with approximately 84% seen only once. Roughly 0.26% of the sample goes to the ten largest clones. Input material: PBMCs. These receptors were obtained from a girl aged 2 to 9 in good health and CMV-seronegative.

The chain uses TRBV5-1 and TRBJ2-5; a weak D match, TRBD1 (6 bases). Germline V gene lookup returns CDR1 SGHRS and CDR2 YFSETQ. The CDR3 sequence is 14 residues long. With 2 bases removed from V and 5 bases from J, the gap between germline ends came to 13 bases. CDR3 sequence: CASSFTGMMETQYF. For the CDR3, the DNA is TGCGCCAGCAGCTTTACAGGGATGATGGAGACCCAGTACTTC.

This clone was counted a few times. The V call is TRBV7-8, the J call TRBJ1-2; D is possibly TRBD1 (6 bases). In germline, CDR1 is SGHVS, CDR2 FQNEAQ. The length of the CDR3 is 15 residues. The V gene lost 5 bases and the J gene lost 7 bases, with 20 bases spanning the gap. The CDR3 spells CASSLGRGGVLGYTF. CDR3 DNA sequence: TGTGCCAGCAGCCTAGGGAGGGGGGGCGTTCTTGGCTACACCTTC.

DNA of the CDR3: TGTGCCAGCAGTTTCTCGGACAGCGCCCTAGCGGGACCCACCGGGGAGCTGTTTTTT. Protein sequence: CASSFSDSALAGPTGELFF. The rearrangement joins TRBV27 to TRBJ2-2, with 9 bases lining up with TRBD2. V was pared by 3 bases and J by 4 bases, with 15 bases of the junction left unmatched. Looked up from germline, CDR1 is MNHEY and CDR2 is SMNVEV (reference sequence). This CDR3 has 19 residues.

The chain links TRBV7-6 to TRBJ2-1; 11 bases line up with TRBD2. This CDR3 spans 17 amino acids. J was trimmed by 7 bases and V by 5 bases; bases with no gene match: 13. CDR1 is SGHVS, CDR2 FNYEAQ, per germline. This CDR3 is CASSPYGLAGGMNEQFF. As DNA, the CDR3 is TGTGCCAGCAGCCCTTATGGGCTAGCGGGAGGTATGAATGAGCAGTTCTTC.

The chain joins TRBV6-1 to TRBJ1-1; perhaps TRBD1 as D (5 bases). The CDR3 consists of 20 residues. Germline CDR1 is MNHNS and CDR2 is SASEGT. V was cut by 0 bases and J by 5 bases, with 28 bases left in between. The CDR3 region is CASSEARGAPLVGLVTEAFF. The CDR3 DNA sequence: TGTGCCAGCAGTGAAGCCCGTGGCGCCCCGCTGGTGGGGCTGGTAACTGAAGCTTTCTTT.

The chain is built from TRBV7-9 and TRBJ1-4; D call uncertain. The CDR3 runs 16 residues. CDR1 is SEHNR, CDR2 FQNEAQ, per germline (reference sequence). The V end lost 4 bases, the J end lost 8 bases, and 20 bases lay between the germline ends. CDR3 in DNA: TGTGCCAGCAGCTCCACTGGGTGGTGGGGAGGAGAAAAACTGTTTTTT. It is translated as CASSSTGWWGGEKLFF. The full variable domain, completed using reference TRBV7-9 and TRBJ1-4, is DTGVSQNPRHKITKRGQNVTFRCDPISEHNRLYWYRQTLGQGPEFLTYFQNEAQLEKSRLLSDRFSAERPKGSFSTLEIQRTEQGDSAMYLCASSSTGWWGGEKLFFGSGTQLSVL.

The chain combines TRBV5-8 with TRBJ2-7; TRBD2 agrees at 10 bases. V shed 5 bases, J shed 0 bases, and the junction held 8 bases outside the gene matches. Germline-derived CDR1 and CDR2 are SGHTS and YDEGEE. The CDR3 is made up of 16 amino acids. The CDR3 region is CASRSLRTSGSYEQYF. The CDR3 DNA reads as TGTGCCAGCAGAAGCCTCCGGACTAGCGGCTCCTACGAGCAGTACTTC.

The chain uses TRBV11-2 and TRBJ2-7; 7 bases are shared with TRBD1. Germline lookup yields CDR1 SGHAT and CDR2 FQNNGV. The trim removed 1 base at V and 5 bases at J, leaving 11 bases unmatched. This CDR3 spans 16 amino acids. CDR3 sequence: CASSLAPKTGFHEQYF. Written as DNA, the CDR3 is TGTGCCAGCAGCTTAGCTCCGAAGACAGGGTTCCACGAGCAGTACTTC.

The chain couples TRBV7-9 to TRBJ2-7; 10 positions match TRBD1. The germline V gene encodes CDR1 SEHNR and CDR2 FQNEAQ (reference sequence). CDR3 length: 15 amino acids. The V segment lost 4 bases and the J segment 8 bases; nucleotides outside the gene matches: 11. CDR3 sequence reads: CASSSGTGAPKQQYF. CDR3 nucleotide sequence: TGTGCCAGCAGCTCCGGGACAGGGGCCCCTAAACAGCAGTACTTC. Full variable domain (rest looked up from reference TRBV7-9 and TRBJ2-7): DTGVSQNPRHKITKRGQNVTFRCDPISEHNRLYWYRQTLGQGPEFLTYFQNEAQLEKSRLLSDRFSAERPKGSFSTLEIQRTEQGDSAMYLCASSSGTGAPKQQYFGPGTRLTVT.

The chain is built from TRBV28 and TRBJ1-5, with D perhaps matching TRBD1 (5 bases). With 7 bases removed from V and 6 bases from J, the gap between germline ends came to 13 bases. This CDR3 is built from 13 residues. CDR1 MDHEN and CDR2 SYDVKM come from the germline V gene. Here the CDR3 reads CASTGGEGQPQHF. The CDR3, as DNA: TGTGCCAGCACTGGGGGGGAGGGTCAGCCCCAGCATTTT.

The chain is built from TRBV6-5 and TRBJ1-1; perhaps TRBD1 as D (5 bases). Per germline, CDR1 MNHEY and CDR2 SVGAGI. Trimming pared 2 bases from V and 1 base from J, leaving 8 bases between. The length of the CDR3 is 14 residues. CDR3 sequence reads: CASSYGTPNTEAFF. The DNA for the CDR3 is TGTGCCAGCAGTTACGGGACTCCGAACACTGAAGCTTTCTTT.

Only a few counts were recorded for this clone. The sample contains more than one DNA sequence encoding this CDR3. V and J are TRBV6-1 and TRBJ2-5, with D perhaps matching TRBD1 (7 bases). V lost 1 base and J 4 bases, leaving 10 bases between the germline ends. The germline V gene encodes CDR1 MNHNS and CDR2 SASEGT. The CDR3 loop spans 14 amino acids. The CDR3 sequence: CASSEGRGRETQYF. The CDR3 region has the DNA TGTGCCAGCAGTGAAGGGAGGGGGCGAGAGACCCAGTACTTC.

The CDR3 region is CASSYPHPGSNYEQYF. The CDR3 bases are TGTGCCAGCAGTTATCCGCACCCGGGGTCGAACTACGAGCAGTACTTC. The J gene is TRBJ2-7, the V gene TRBV6-5, with TRBD2 as a possible D gene (5 bases). The length of the CDR3 is 16 residues. Germline CDR1 is MNHEY and CDR2 is SVGAGI. Trimming shortened V by 3 bases and J by 3 bases, and 18 bases separated the two germline ends.

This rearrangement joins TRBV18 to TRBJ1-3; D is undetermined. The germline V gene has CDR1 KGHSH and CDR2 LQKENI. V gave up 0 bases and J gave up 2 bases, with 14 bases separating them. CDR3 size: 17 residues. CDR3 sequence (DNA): TGTGCCAGCTCACCACCGACTAGGACTCTTACTGGAAACACCATATATTTT. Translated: CASSPPTRTLTGNTIYF. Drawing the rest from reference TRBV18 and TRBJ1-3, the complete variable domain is NAGVMQNPRHLVRRRGQEARLRCSPMKGHSHVYWYRQLPEEGLKFMVYLQKENIIDESGMPKERFSAEFPKEGPSILRIQQVVRGDSAAYFCASSPPTRTLTGNTIYFGEGSWLTVV.

CDR3 sequence (DNA): TGTGCCTGGAGTGTACGGGGTGGGTGGGAGCTGTTTTTT. Encoded protein: CAWSVRGGWELFF. The rearrangement joins TRBV30 to TRBJ2-2, with D maybe TRBD2 (5 bases). The V gene lost 0 bases and the J gene lost 9 bases, with 11 bases spanning the gap. The germline gives CDR1 GTSNPN, CDR2 SVGIG (reference sequence). The CDR3 contains 13 residues.

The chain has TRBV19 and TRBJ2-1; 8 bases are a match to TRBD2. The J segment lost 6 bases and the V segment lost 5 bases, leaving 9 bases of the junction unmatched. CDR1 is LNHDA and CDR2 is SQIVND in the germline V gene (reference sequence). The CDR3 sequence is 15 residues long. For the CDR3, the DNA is TGTGCCAGTAGTCGGACTAGCCTAGGAACCAATGAGCAGTTCTTC. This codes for CASSRTSLGTNEQFF.

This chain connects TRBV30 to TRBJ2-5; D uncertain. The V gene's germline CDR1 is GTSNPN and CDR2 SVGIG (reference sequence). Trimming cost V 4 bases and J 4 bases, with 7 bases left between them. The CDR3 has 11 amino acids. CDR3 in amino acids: CAWIARETQYF. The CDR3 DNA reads TGTGCCTGGATTGCCAGAGAGACCCAGTACTTC. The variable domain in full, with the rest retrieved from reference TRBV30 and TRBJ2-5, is SQTIHQWPATLVQPVGSPLSLECTVEGTSNPNLYWYRQAAGRGLQLLFYSVGIGQISSEVPQNLSASRPQDRQFILSSKKLLLSDSGFYLCAWIARETQYFGPGTRLLVL.

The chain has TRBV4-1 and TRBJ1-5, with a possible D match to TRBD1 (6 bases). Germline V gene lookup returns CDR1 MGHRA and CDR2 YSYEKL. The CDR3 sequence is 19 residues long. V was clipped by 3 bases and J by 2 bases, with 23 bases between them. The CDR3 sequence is CASSHEPNRGGFGNQPQHF. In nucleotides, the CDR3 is TGCGCCAGCAGCCATGAGCCTAATAGGGGGGGATTTGGCAATCAGCCCCAGCATTTT.

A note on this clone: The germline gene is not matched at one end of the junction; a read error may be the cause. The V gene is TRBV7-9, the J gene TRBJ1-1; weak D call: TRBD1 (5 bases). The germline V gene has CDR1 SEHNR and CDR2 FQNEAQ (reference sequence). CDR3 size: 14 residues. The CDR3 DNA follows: TGTTCCAGCAGCTTACAAACAGGGAACACTGAAGCTTTCTTT. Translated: CSSSLQTGNTEAFF. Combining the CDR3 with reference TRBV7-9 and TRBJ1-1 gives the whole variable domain DTGVSQNPRHKITKRGQNVTFRCDPISEHNRLYWYRQTLGQGPEFLTYFQNEAQLEKSRLLSDRFSAERPKGSFSTLEIQRTEQGDSAMYLCSSSLQTGNTEAFFGQGTRLTVV.

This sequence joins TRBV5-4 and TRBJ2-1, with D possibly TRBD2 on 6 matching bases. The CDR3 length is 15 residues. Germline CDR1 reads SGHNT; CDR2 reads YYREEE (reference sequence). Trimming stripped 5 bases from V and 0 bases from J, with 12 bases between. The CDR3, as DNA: TGTGCCAGCAGAAAGGACGGGAGCTCCTACAATGAGCAGTTCTTC. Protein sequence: CASRKDGSSYNEQFF. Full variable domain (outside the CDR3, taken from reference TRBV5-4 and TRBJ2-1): ETGVTQSPTHLIKTRGQQVTLRCSSQSGHNTVSWYQQALGQGPQFIFQYYREEENGRGNFPPRFSGLQFPNYSSELNVNALELDDSALYLCASRKDGSSYNEQFFGPGTRLTVL.

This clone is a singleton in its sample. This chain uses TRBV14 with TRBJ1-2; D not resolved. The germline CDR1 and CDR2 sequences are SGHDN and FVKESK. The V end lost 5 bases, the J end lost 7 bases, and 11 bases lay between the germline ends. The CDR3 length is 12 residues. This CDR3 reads CASSIDRGGYTF. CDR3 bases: TGTGCCAGCAGCATAGACCGGGGTGGCTACACCTTC.

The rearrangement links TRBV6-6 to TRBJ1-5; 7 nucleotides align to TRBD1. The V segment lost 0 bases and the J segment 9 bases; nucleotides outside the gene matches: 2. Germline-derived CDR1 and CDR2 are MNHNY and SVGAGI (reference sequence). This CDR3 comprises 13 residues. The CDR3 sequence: CASSYSGGGPQHF. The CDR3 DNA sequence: TGTGCCAGCAGTTACTCAGGGGGCGGGCCCCAGCATTTT.

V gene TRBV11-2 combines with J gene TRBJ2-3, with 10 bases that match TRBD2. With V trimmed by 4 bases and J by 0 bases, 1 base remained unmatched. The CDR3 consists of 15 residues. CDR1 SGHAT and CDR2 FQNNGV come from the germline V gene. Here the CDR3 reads CASSYSGGSTDTQYF. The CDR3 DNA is TGTGCCAGCAGCTATAGCGGGGGGAGCACAGATACGCAGTATTTT. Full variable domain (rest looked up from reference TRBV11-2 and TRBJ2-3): EAGVAQSPRYKIIEKRQSVAFWCNPISGHATLYWYQQILGQGPKLLIQFQNNGVVDDSQLPKDRFSAERLKGVDSTLKIQPAKLEDSAVYLCASSYSGGSTDTQYFGPGTRLTVL.

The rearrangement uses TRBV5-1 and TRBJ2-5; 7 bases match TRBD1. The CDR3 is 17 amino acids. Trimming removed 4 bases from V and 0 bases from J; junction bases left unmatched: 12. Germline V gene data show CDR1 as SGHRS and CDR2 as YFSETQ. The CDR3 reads CASSPSNRDRYQETQYF. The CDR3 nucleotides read TGCGCCAGCAGCCCCTCAAACCGGGACAGATACCAAGAGACCCAGTACTTC.

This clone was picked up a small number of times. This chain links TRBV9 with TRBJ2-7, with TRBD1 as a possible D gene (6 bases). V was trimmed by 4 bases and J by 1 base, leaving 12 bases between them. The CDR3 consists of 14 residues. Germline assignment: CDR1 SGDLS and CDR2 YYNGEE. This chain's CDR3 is CASSSRTASYEQYF. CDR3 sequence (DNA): TGTGCCAGCAGCTCCCGGACAGCATCCTACGAGCAGTACTTC.

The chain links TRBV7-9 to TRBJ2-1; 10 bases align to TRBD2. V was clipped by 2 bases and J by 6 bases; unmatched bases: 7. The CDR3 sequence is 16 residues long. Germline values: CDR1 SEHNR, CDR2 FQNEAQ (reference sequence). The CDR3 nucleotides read TGTGCCAGCAGCTTATGGGGGAGCGGGGGGGCCAATGAGCAGTTCTTC. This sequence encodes CASSLWGSGGANEQFF.

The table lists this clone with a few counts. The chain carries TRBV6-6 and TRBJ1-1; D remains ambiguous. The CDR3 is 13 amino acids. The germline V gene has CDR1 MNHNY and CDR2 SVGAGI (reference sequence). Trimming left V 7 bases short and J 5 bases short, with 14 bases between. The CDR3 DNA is TGTGCCAGCATTGGTCCCGGGGTAACTGAAGCTTTCTTT. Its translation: CASIGPGVTEAFF.

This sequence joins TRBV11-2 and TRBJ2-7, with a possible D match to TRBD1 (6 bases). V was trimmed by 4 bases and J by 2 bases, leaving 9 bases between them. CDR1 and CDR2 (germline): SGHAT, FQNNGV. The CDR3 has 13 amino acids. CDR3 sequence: CASSSSGAYEQYF. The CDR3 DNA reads TGTGCCAGCAGCTCATCAGGGGCCTACGAGCAGTACTTC.

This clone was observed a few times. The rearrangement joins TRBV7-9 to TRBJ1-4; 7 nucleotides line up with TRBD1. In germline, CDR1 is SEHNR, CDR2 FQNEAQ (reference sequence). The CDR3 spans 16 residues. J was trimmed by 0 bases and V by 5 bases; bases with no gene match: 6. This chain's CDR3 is CASSQQRGPTNEKLFF. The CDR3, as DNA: TGTGCCAGCAGCCAACAGAGGGGGCCAACTAATGAAAAACTGTTTTTT.

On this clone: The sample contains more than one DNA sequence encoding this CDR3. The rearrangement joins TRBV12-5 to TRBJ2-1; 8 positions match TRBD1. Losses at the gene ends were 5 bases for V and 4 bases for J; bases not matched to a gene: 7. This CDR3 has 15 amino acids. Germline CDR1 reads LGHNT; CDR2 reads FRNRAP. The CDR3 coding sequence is TGTGCTAGTGGTCCCGGGACAGGTGGATACAATGAGCAGTTCTTC. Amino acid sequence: CASGPGTGGYNEQFF.

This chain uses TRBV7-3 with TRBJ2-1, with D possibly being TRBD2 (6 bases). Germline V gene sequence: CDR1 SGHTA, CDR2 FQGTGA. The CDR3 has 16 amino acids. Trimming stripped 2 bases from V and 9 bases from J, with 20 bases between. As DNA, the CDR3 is TGTGCCAGCAGCTTACGTCGGGGAGGACGTTCTAGTGAGCAGTTCTTC. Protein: CASSLRRGGRSSEQFF.

The CDR3 region has the DNA TGTGCCAGCAGTGAATTGGGGGAGGGCCACAATGAGCAGTTCTTC. This sequence encodes CASSELGEGHNEQFF. This rearrangement joins TRBV6-1 to TRBJ2-1, with 7 bases aligning to TRBD2. V lost 2 bases and J lost 5; bases outside the gene matches: 6. The CDR3 covers 15 residues. The V gene's germline CDR1 is MNHNS and CDR2 SASEGT.